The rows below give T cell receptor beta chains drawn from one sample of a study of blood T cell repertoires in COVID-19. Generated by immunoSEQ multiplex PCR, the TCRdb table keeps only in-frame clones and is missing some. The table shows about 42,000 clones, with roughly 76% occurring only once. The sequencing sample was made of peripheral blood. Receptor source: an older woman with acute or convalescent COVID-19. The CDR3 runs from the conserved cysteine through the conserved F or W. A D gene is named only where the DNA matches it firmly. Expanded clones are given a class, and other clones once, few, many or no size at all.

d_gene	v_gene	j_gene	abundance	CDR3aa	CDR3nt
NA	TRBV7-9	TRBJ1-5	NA	CASSEQGKGNQPQHF	TGTGCCAGCAGCGAACAGGGTAAGGGCAATCAGCCCCAGCATTTT
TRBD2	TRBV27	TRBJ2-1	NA	CASTSGTSNNEQFF	TGTGCCAGCACGTCGGGGACTAGCAACAATGAGCAGTTCTTC
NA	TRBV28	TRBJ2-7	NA	CASCQRSSYEQYF	TGTGCCAGCTGCCAGCGGAGCTCCTACGAGCAGTACTTC
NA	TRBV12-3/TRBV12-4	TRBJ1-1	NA	CASSFEESTEAFF	TGTGCCAGCAGTTTTGAGGAGTCCACTGAAGCTTTCTTT
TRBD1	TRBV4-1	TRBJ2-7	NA	CASSQAGTGSYEQYF	TGCGCCAGCAGCCAAGCCGGGACAGGCTCCTACGAGCAGTACTTC
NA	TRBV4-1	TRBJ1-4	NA	CASSQVSGVLREKLFF	TGCGCCAGCAGCCAAGTCTCCGGGGTGTTGCGTGAAAAACTGTTTTTT
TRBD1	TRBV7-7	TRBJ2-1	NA	CASSPPPGGLNEQFF	TGTGCTAGCAGCCCCCCCCCAGGGGGTCTCAATGAGCAGTTCTTC
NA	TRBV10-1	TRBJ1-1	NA	CAREDRTFMNTEAFF	TGCGCCAGGGAGGACAGAACTTTTATGAACACTGAAGCTTTCTTT
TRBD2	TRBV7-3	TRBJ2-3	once	CASSLQRGGQDTQYF	TGTGCCAGCAGCTTACAGCGGGGGGGCCAAGATACGCAGTATTTT
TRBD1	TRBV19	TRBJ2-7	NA	CASSIGAGGASNEQYF	TGTGCCAGTAGTATAGGGGCAGGGGGCGCTTCCAACGAGCAGTACTTC
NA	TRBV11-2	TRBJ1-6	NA	CASSFEQNNSPLHF	TGTGCCAGCAGCTTTGAACAGAATAATTCACCCCTCCACTTT
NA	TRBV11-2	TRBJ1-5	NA	CASSSGRGQPQHF	TGTGCCAGCAGCTCGGGTAGAGGGCAGCCCCAGCATTTT
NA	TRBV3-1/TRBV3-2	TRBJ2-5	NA	CASSLYYRGHFQETQYF	TGTGCCAGCAGCCTGTATTATCGGGGACACTTCCAAGAGACCCAGTACTTC
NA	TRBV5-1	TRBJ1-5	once	CASSFGGVDQPQHF	TGCGCCAGCAGCTTTGGAGGGGTTGATCAGCCCCAGCATTTT
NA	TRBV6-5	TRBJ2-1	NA	CASSLQGDSYNEQFF	TGTGCCAGCAGCCTACAGGGAGACTCCTACAATGAGCAGTTCTTC
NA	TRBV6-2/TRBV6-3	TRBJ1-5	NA	CASSYAEVGQPQHF	TGTGCCAGCAGTTACGCGGAGGTGGGTCAGCCCCAGCATTTT
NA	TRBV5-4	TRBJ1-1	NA	CASSLPSRVYTEAFF	TGTGCCAGCAGCTTACCTTCCCGGGTGTACACTGAAGCTTTCTTT
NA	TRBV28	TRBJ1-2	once	CASSTGQNYGYTF	TGTGCCAGCAGTACAGGACAGAACTATGGCTACACCTTC
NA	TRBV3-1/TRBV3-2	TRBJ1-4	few	CASSQNPGEKLFF	TGTGCCAGCAGCCAAAACCCAGGTGAAAAACTGTTTTTT
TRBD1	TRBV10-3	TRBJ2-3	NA	CAISGQGAGTDTQYF	TGTGCCATCAGTGGGCAGGGGGCGGGCACAGATACGCAGTATTTT
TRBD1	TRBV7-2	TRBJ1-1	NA	CASSVGTGGSKAFF	TGTGCCAGCAGCGTGGGGACAGGGGGTTCCAAAGCTTTCTTT
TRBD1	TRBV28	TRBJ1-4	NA	CAAGGINEKLFF	TGTGCCGCAGGGGGAATTAATGAAAAACTGTTTTTT
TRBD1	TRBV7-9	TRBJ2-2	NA	CASSLGLDRGSRELFF	TGTGCCAGCAGCTTAGGTCTGGACAGGGGGTCCCGGGAGCTGTTTTTT
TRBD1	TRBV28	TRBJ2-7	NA	CASSRQGQSSYEQYF	TGTGCCAGCAGCCGCCAGGGACAGAGCTCCTACGAGCAGTACTTC
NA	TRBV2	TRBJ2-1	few	CATQTNSNEQFF	TGTGCCACACAGACTAATTCTAATGAGCAGTTCTTC
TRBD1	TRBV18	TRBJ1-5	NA	CASSSSGTGGHQPQHF	TGTGCCAGCTCAAGTTCCGGGACAGGGGGCCATCAGCCCCAGCATTTT
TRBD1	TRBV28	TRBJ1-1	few	CASSLSDRVAEAFF	TGTGCCAGCAGTTTATCCGACAGGGTAGCTGAAGCTTTCTTT
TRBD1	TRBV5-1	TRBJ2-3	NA	CASSLSQGAVIADTQYF	TGCGCCAGCAGCTTGAGTCAGGGGGCGGTGATAGCAGATACGCAGTATTTT
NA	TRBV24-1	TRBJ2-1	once	CATSDRLGVGRNEQFF	TGTGCCACCAGTGACCGACTCGGGGTTGGAAGGAATGAGCAGTTCTTC
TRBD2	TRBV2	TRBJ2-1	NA	CASSGAGGGNEQFF	TGTGCCAGCAGTGGAGCGGGGGGAGGGAATGAGCAGTTCTTC
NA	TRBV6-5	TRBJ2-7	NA	CASSYLEGREQYF	TGTGCCAGCAGTTACCTAGAGGGCCGGGAGCAGTACTTC
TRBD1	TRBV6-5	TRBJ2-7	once	CASSYRTGTYEQYF	TGTGCCAGCAGTTATCGGACAGGTACCTACGAGCAGTACTTC
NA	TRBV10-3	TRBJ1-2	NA	CAISRQGNHGYTF	TGTGCCATCAGTCGGCAGGGTAACCATGGCTACACCTTC
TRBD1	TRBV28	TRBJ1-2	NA	CASSPGQGSNYGYTF	TGTGCCAGCAGTCCGGGACAGGGCTCTAACTATGGCTACACCTTC
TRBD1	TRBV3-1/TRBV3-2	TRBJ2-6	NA	CASSPHPGQGSKSSGANVLTF	TGTGCCAGCAGCCCACACCCGGGACAGGGATCCAAAAGCTCTGGGGCCAACGTCCTGACTTTC
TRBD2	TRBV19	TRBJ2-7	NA	CASSSGGGHYEQYF	TGTGCCAGTAGCTCGGGGGGGGGCCACTACGAGCAGTACTTC
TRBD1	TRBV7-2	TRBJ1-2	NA	CASSTNRGPTGYTF	TGTGCCAGCAGCACGAACAGGGGGCCTACTGGCTACACCTTC
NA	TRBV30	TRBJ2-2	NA	CAYKRGGRANTGELFF	TGTGCCTATAAAAGGGGGGGACGTGCGAACACCGGGGAGCTGTTTTTT
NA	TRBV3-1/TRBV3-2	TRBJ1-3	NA	CASSQGRGVSGNTIYF	TGTGCCAGCAGCCAAGGGCGCGGAGTCTCTGGAAACACCATATATTTT
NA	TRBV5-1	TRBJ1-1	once	CASSPGQMNTEAFF	TGCGCCAGCAGCCCGGGACAAATGAACACTGAAGCTTTCTTT
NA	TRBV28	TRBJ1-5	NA	CASSLGSPQHF	TGTGCCAGCAGTTTGGGCAGTCCCCAGCATTTT
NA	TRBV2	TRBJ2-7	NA	CASSALPGSYEQYF	TGTGCCAGCAGTGCTCTTCCGGGCTCCTACGAGCAGTACTTC
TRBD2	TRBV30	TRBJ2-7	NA	CAWSETSGTYEQYF	TGTGCCTGGAGTGAGACTAGCGGAACATACGAGCAGTACTTC
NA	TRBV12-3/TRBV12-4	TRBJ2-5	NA	CASTNSGETQYF	TGTGCCAGCACCAATAGCGGCGAGACCCAGTACTTC
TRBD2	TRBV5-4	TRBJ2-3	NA	CASSPFFVAGETDTQYF	TGTGCCAGCAGCCCGTTTTTTGTAGCGGGAGAAACAGATACGCAGTATTTT
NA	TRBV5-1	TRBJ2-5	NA	CASSFSGEETQYF	TGCGCCAGCAGCTTCTCAGGCGAGGAGACCCAGTACTTC
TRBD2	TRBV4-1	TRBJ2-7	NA	CASSRGTSGPYEQYF	TGCGCCAGCAGCCGCGGGACTAGCGGTCCCTACGAGCAGTACTTC
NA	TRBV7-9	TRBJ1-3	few	CASSTANRQGNTIYF	TGTGCCAGCAGCACCGCCAACAGACAAGGAAACACCATATATTTT
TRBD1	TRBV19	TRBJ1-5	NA	CASRGQGRQPQHF	TGTGCCAGTAGAGGACAGGGGAGACAGCCCCAGCATTTT
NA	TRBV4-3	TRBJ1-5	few	CASSLSWQGNQPQHF	TGCGCCAGCAGCCTTTCGTGGCAGGGCAATCAGCCCCAGCATTTT
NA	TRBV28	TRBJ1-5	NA	CASSLRSGDSQPQHF	TGTGCCAGCAGTTTGAGGTCAGGGGATAGTCAGCCCCAGCATTTT
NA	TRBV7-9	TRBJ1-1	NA	CASSSARQAVAFF	TGTGCCAGCAGCTCCGCGAGACAGGCCGTGGCTTTCTTT
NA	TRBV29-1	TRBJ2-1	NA	CSVVWQGALGSYNEQFF	TGCAGCGTTGTGTGGCAGGGCGCACTGGGATCCTACAATGAGCAGTTCTTC
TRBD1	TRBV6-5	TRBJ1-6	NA	CASRAGTGYSPLHF	TGTGCCAGCAGGGCCGGGACAGGGTATTCACCCCTCCACTTT
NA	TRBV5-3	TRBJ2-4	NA	CARSLGQPKNIQYF	TGTGCCAGAAGCTTGGGACAGCCCAAAAACATTCAGTACTTC
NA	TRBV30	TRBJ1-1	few	CAWRARRGTEAFF	TGTGCCTGGAGGGCGCGGCGGGGCACTGAAGCTTTCTTT
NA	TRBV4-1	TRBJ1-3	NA	CASSQDSGFSGNTIYF	TGCGCCAGCAGCCAAGATAGCGGGTTCTCTGGAAACACCATATATTTT
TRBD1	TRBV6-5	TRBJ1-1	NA	CASSRDRSEGAFF	TGTGCCAGCAGTCGGGACAGATCCGAAGGAGCTTTCTTT
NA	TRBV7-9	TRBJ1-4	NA	CASTRIGGPNEKLFF	TGTGCCAGCACCAGAATCGGGGGTCCTAATGAAAAACTGTTTTTT
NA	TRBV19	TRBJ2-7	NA	CASTLRGGPRDEQYF	TGTGCCAGTACCCTAAGGGGGGGCCCGAGGGACGAGCAGTACTTC